What follows are 18 T cell receptor beta chains derived from one specimen sequenced in a study of T cell responses to AZD1222 COVID-19 vaccine. Libraries were prepared by immunoSEQ multiplex PCR; TCRdb keeps only in-frame clonotypes and omits some of them. Here the sample spans about 130,000 clones, over 85% being singletons. The source material was peripheral blood, sampled on day 0 of AZD1222 vaccination. The receptors derive from an adult in good health.

The chain has TRBV6-6 and TRBJ2-1, with D possibly TRBD2 on 6 matching bases. V shed 10 bases and J shed 0 bases, with 13 bases lying between them. Looked up from germline, CDR1 is MNHNY and CDR2 is SVGAGI (reference sequence). The CDR3 covers 14 residues. In DNA form, the CDR3 reads TGTGCCACACAGCGGGCCAGCTCCTACAATGAGCAGTTCTTC. Translation gives CATQRASSYNEQFF.

J is TRBJ2-1 and V is TRBV6-6; maybe TRBD1 (6 bases). The germline V gene encodes CDR1 MNHNY and CDR2 SVGAGI (reference sequence). CDR3 length: 12 amino acids. The CDR3 protein is CVSTGEYNEQFF. CDR3 in DNA: TGTGTCTCGACAGGAGAATACAATGAGCAGTTCTTC.

The J gene is TRBJ1-1, the V gene TRBV5-4; a possible D gene is TRBD1 (5 bases). CDR1 and CDR2 from the germline V gene are SGHNT and YYREEE (reference sequence). Deletions cut 4 bases from V and 6 bases from J, with 19 bases between. CDR3 length equals 15 residues. The CDR3 nucleotides are TGTGCCAGCAGCGCTTTCGGGCCACAGGTATCTGAAGCTTTCTTT. It yields the protein CASSAFGPQVSEAFF.

The rearrangement uses TRBV12-3 or TRBV12-4 and TRBJ2-2; no clear D. The V gene lost 6 bases and the J gene lost 9 bases, with 14 bases spanning the gap. This CDR3 spans 13 amino acids. The CDR3 here is CASSALVARELFF. DNA for the CDR3: TGTGCCAGCAGCGCGCTTGTTGCCAGGGAGCTGTTTTTT.

The V gene is TRBV19, the J gene TRBJ2-2, with 12 bases aligning to TRBD1. The length of the CDR3 is 18 residues. Germline V gene sequence: CDR1 LNHDA, CDR2 SQIVND (reference sequence). The J segment lost 5 bases and the V segment lost 4 bases, leaving 11 bases of the junction unmatched. CDR3 nucleotide sequence: TGTGCCAGTAGTAGTCCCGGGACAGGGGGCGCTGGGACCGGGGAGCTGTTTTTT. Residues: CASSSPGTGGAGTGELFF. Drawing the rest from reference TRBV19 and TRBJ2-2, the complete variable domain is DGGITQSPKYLFRKEGQNVTLSCEQNLNHDAMYWYRQDPGQGLRLIYYSQIVNDFQKGDIAEGYSVSREKKESFPLTVTSAQKNPTAFYLCASSSPGTGGAGTGELFFGEGSRLTVL.

V and J are TRBV5-4 and TRBJ2-5; 11 nucleotides agree with TRBD1. The CDR3 contains 14 residues. CDR1 is SGHNT, CDR2 YYREEE, per germline (reference sequence). Losses at the gene ends were 3 bases for V and 5 bases for J; bases not matched to a gene: 3. Here the CDR3 reads CASSWDRGMETQYF. The CDR3 region has the DNA TGTGCCAGCAGCTGGGACAGGGGGATGGAGACCCAGTACTTC.

The V call is TRBV5-1, the J call TRBJ1-4; D is unclear. Germline loops: CDR1 SGHRS, CDR2 YFSETQ. The CDR3 length is 14 residues. Trimming stripped 0 bases from V and 8 bases from J, with 11 bases between. The CDR3 region has the DNA TGCGCCAGCAGCTTGGGAGGGCCGGGGGAAAAACTGTTTTTT. Translation gives CASSLGGPGEKLFF.

This chain links TRBV27 with TRBJ2-5; D might be TRBD1 (5 bases). The CDR3 has 14 residues. The germline CDR1 and CDR2 sequences are MNHEY and SMNVEV (reference sequence). Trimming took off 3 bases at V and 6 bases at J, with 14 bases between the two ends. CDR3 sequence reads: CASSFVQGMQTQYF. The CDR3 DNA reads TGTGCCAGCAGTTTCGTTCAGGGCATGCAGACCCAGTACTTC.

The J gene is TRBJ1-1, the V gene TRBV2, with D hard to call. The CDR3 spans 11 residues. The V end lost 7 bases, the J end lost 5 bases, and 8 bases lay between the germline ends. The V gene's germline CDR1 is SNHLY and CDR2 FYNNEI. CDR3 protein: CASTTKTEAFF. The DNA for the CDR3 is TGTGCCAGCACTACGAAGACTGAAGCTTTCTTT.

The chain carries TRBV11-2 and TRBJ2-2; possible D gene TRBD2, 6 bases. The CDR3 contains 15 residues. Trimming shortened V by 5 bases and J by 7 bases, and 17 bases separated the two germline ends. CDR1 and CDR2 from the germline V gene are SGHAT and FQNNGV. The CDR3 reads CASSPGTLFDGELFF. The CDR3, as DNA: TGTGCCAGCAGCCCAGGGACTCTGTTCGACGGGGAGCTGTTTTTT. Drawing the rest from reference TRBV11-2 and TRBJ2-2, the complete variable domain is EAGVAQSPRYKIIEKRQSVAFWCNPISGHATLYWYQQILGQGPKLLIQFQNNGVVDDSQLPKDRFSAERLKGVDSTLKIQPAKLEDSAVYLCASSPGTLFDGELFFGEGSRLTVL.

The chain carries TRBV6-5 and TRBJ1-3, with D unresolved. V lost 8 bases to trimming and J lost 4 bases, with 12 bases between them. CDR3 length: 13 amino acids. Germline assignment: CDR1 MNHEY and CDR2 SVGAGI. CDR3 amino acids: CASSRTNGNTIYF. The CDR3 nucleotides are TGTGCCAGCTCTAGAACGAACGGAAACACCATATATTTT.

This chain uses TRBV28 with TRBJ1-5, with 9 positions matching TRBD1. The CDR3 has 15 amino acids. Germline lookup yields CDR1 MDHEN and CDR2 SYDVKM. Unmatched junction bases numbered 7, after V lost 6 bases and J lost 4 bases. CDR3 nucleotide sequence: TGTGCCAGCAGCATTACAGGGGGCGGGAATCAGCCCCAGCATTTT. Residues: CASSITGGGNQPQHF.

The rearrangement uses TRBV14 and TRBJ1-4, with D unresolved. V lost 1 base to trimming and J lost 0 bases, with 9 bases between them. Germline CDR1 SGHDN, CDR2 FVKESK. The CDR3 has 16 residues. CDR3 DNA sequence: TGTGCCAGCAGCCAAGTTAAATCGGCAACTAATGAAAAACTGTTTTTT. The encoded protein is CASSQVKSATNEKLFF.

The chain links TRBV2 to TRBJ1-5; 8 nucleotides line up with TRBD1. CDR1 is SNHLY and CDR2 is FYNNEI in the germline V gene. CDR3 length: 13 residues. The trim removed 11 bases at V and 2 bases at J, leaving 5 bases unmatched. The CDR3 sequence is CASQDRGNQPQHF. DNA for the CDR3: TGTGCCTCCCAGGACAGGGGCAATCAGCCCCAGCATTTT.

The chain links TRBV4-1 to TRBJ2-2; 8 bases are shared with TRBD1. In germline, CDR1 is MGHRA, CDR2 YSYEKL. J was trimmed by 3 bases and V by 5 bases; bases with no gene match: 5. This CDR3 region has 15 residues. CDR3 residues: CASSSQTGDTGELFF. In DNA form, the CDR3 reads TGCGCCAGCAGCTCTCAGACAGGGGACACCGGGGAGCTGTTTTTT.

The rearrangement joins TRBV5-6 to TRBJ2-7; D unclear. From germline, CDR1 is SGHDT and CDR2 YYEEEE. V shed 0 bases and J shed 2 bases, with 9 bases lying between them. The CDR3 consists of 14 residues. This CDR3 is CASSLARPPYEQYF. The CDR3 coding sequence is TGTGCCAGCAGCTTGGCTCGGCCCCCCTACGAGCAGTACTTC.

The chain carries TRBV7-9 and TRBJ1-5; no firm D call. Deletions cut 1 base from V and 2 bases from J, with 9 bases between. CDR1 SEHNR and CDR2 FQNEAQ come from the germline V gene (reference sequence). The CDR3 consists of 15 residues. CDR3: CASSLGRVGNQPQHF. DNA of the CDR3: TGTGCCAGCAGCTTAGGACGGGTTGGCAATCAGCCCCAGCATTTT.

The V and J genes are TRBV24-1 and TRBJ2-3; D not resolved. Trimming removed 0 bases at V and 4 bases at J, with 4 bases between. This CDR3 spans 13 amino acids. In germline, CDR1 is KGHDR, CDR2 SFDVKD. CDR3 coding DNA: TGTGCCACCAGTGATTTGCTTTCAGATACGCAGTATTTT. This gives the protein CATSDLLSDTQYF.